This T cell receptor beta chain was recorded in a study of metastatic and nonmetastatic thyroid tumors. Study context: It was across blood and tumor or nodule tissue from malignant and benign thyroid patients that repertoires were compared.

General study findings and limits: It was reportedly found that TCR beta diversity was significantly higher in malignant thyroid tumors than in benign nodules, a difference seen in both blood and tumor samples.

TCRdb used MiXCR to call clones anew from the PCR reads. This sample has approximately 21,000 clones, with roughly 23% found just once. Only a few counts were recorded for this clone. What it recognizes is unknown. Between the trimmed V and J ends, which lost 5 bases and 3 bases, there was a span of 8 bases. This CDR3 spans 11 amino acids. Germline CDR1 DFQATT, CDR2 SNEGSKA (reference sequence). Until they underwent thyroid surgery, no patient had received any treatment. Sequenced: adjacent normal tissue. The sequence was obtained from a female donor with papillary thyroid cancer or a benign thyroid nodule (not recorded which). Some clones in this sample may be carry-over from other donors' samples. The genes are TRBV20-1 and TRBJ2-7; no clear D gene. The CDR3 nucleotides are TGCAGTGCTCGGCCCTACTACGAGCAGTACTTC. Translated: CSARPYYEQYF.